The sequence of this T cell receptor beta chain was determined in a study of molecular identifiers for immune sequencing clone quantification (dated by TCRdb to 2016 to 2019). For the study in its entirety: In a replicate experiment, RNA from about 21,000 or 97,000 naive CD8 T cells was split into five aliquots, four of which were sequenced. CD8 T cells were used in a methods study to benchmark molecular-identifier clustering-based TCR repertoire sequencing (MIDCIRS) and TCR RNA copy counting.

About this clonotype itself: Its antigen is unknown. One junction end does not reproduce the germline sequence, and a read error may be involved.

What the authors observed across the whole study: Modeling gave about 3.3 recovered TCR RNA copies per cell versus 9.5 to 10 by digital PCR, implying roughly 30% capture efficiency. In CMV-specific effector cells, clones with more than 20 RNA copies contained over 98% of molecules, whereas in naive cells such clones contained under 1% of molecules. Identical TCR molecules sharing a barcode could cause highly expanded clone sizes to be underestimated. A single cell's worth of spiked-in Jurkat TCR RNA was reported detectable even among around 970,000 naive CD8 T cells. When barcode sub-clustering was left out, chimeric consensus sequences inflated TCR diversity, with chimeras reaching as high as 47%. The naive libraries included spiked-in Jurkat TCR RNA (roughly ten copies' worth), and this Jurkat TCR RNA is not part of the donor repertoire.

Libraries of naive CD8 T cells were built from around 20,000 to 990,000 sorted cells, with 10%, 30% or 50% of the purified RNA used. Naive CD8 T cells, defined as CD8+CD4-CCR7+CD45RA+, were FACS-sorted into RLT Plus buffer on a BD FACSAria II. To test detection sensitivity, Jurkat RNA equal to some 11 TCR copies was added to samples of about 18,000-1,100,000 naive CD8 T cells. Enrichment of CD8 T cells was performed with RosetteSep CD8+ T Cell Enrichment Cocktail and Ficoll-Paque, after which ACK red cell lysis was carried out. Library preparation used PCR. Sequencing used an Illumina HiSeq 4000. Bulk TCR libraries were made following a previously described method, with the TCR primers given in Table S5. Purification of total RNA was performed with the Qiagen AllPrep DNA/RNA kit. Reads from multiple sequencing runs of the same library were pooled before analysis. In the source study's methods: Reads were retained only if the reads had an exact TCR constant sequence, and the retained reads were trimmed to 150 nt and grouped according to their 12-nt molecular barcodes. Reads in each barcode group were sub-clustered using a 15% Levenshtein threshold, and a quality-weighted consensus sequence was built for each RNA molecule. Non-functional sequences were excluded, and lower-count sequences lying one edit away from another sequence were also excluded. On the basis of fitting two negative binomial distributions, barcode sub-clusters with fewer than 20% of the maximum read count were discarded. The raw public reads went through TCRdb reprocessing: fastp at Q25, MiXCR clone calling, in-frame beta chains kept. Rows with one shared CDR3 protein collapse into an entry with the most common genes and DNA. TCRdb assigned the V and J calls; the authors' analysis was not used. The table for this sample lists 300,000 to 350,000 distinct CDR3 sequences; 20% to 25% of them were counted only once. The top ten hold approximately 0.83% of the sample.

The sequence came from a human donor in good health. Some libraries in this study had Jurkat cell RNA spiked in. The specimen sequenced was naive CD8+ T cells from blood, with Jurkat cell RNA spiked in. The cell subset or site tag for this specimen amounts to: FACS-sorted CD8+CD4-CCR7+CD45RA+ naive T cells.

CDR3 loop: CASSQEPGGLFF. The sequence in DNA is TGTGCCAGCAGCCAAGAGCCCGGGGGGCTGTTTTTT. The chain links TRBV3-1 with TRBJ2-2; TRBD2 is a weak D gene call, 6 bases matching. Including the terminal cysteine and phenylalanine, the CDR3 comprises 12 residues. The entry retains the CDR3 DNA only, 36 bases that are in frame from base 1. CDR1 and CDR2 were assigned from the germline V gene (reference sequence) as LGHDT and YNNKEL. Reference TRBV3-1 and TRBJ2-2 proteins supply the regions before and after the CDR3; the full variable domain is: DTAVSQTPKYLVTQMGNDKSIKCEQNLGHDTMYWYKQDSKKFLKIMFSYNNKELIINETVPNRFSPKSPDKAHLNLHINSLELGDSAVYFCASSQEPGGLFFGEGSRLTVL.